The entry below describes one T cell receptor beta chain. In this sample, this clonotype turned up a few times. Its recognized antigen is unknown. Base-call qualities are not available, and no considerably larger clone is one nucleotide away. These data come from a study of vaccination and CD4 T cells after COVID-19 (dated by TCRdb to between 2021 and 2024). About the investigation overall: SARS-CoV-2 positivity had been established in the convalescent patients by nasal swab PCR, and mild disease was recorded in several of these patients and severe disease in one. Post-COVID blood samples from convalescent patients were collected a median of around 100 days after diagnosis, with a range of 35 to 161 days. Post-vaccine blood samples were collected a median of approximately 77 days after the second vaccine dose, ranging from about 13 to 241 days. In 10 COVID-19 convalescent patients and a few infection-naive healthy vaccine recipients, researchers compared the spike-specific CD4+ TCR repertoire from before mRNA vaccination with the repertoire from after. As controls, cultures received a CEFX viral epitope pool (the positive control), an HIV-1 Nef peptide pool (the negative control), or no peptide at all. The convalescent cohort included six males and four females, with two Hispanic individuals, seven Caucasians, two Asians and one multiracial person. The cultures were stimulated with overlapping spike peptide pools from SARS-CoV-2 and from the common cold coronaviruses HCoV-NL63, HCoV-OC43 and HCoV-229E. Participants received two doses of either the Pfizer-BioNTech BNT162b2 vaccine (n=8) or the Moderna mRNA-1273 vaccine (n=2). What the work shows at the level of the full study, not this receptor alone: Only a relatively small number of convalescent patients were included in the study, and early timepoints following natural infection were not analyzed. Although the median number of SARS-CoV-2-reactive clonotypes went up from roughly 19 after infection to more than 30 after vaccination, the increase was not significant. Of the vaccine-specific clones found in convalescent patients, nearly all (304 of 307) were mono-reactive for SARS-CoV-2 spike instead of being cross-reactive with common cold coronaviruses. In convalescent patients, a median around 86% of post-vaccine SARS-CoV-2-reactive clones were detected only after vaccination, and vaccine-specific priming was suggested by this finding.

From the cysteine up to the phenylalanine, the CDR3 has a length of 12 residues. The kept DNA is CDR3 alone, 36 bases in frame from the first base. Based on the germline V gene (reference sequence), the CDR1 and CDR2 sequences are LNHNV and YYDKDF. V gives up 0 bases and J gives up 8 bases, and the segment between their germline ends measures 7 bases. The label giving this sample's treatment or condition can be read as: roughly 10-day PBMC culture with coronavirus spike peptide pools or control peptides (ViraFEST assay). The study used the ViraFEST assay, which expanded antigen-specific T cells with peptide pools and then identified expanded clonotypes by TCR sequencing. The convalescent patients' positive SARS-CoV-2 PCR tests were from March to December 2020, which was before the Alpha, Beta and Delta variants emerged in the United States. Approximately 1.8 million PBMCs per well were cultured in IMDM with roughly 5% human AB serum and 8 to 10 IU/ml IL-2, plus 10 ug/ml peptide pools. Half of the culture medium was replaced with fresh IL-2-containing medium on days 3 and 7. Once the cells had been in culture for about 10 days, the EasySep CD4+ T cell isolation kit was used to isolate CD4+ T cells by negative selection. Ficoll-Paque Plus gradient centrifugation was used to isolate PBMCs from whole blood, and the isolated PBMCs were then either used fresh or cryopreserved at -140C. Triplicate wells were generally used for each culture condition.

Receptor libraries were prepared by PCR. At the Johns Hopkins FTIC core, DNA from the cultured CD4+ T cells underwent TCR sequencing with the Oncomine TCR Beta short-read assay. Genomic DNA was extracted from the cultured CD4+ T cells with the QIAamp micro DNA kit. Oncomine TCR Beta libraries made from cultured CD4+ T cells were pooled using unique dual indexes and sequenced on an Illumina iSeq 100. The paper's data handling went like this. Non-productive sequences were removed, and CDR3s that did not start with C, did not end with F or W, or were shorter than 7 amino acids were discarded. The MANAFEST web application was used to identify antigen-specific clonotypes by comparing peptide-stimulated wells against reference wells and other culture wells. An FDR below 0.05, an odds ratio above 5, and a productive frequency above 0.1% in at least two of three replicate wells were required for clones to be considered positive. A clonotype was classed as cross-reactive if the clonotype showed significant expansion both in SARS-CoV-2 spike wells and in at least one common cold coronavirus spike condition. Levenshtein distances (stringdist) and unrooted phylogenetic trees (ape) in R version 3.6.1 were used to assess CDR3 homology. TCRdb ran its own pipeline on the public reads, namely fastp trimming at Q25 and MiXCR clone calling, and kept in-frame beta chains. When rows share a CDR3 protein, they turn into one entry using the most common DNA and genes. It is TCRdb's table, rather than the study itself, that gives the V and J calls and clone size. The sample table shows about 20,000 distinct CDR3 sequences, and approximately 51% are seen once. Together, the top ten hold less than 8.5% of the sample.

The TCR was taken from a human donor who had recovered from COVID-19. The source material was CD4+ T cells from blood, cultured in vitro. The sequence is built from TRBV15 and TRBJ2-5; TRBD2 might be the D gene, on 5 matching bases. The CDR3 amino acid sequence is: CATSRDRGTQYF. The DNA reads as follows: TGTGCCACCAGCAGAGATCGGGGAACCCAGTACTTC.